The clone carrying this TCR beta chain was detected many times. The antigen remains undetermined. This sample is drawn from a study of human T cells and chemical hapten exposure. Study at large: The cohort included alopecia areata under or over 50% scalp, totalis and universalis. Mainly, slight library volume differences in the pool made TCR yields vary.

TCRdb re-called the RACE reads with MiXCR, one entry per CDR3 protein. Of some 360,000 distinct CDR3 sequences listed, less than 6.5% are singletons. CDR3 length: 14 residues. J was trimmed by 6 bases and V by 6 bases; bases with no gene match: 4. Germline loops: CDR1 SNHLY, CDR2 FYNNEI. Whole-study results and caveats: Compared with pre-sensitization or healthy control sets, expanded TCRs clustered more.

Time point noted: pre-sensitization, week 0. The treatment is: therapeutic diphenylcyclopropenone sensitization with weekly scalp DPC. Unfractionated whole blood yielded total RNA. The clonotype originates from a woman in her forties or fifties with alopecia areata. Some clones in this sample may be carry-over from other donors' samples. The sequencing here drew on whole blood, taken in connection with sensitization to the hapten diphenylcyclopropenone (DPC). The chain joins TRBV2 to TRBJ2-4, with TRBD1 matching 11 bases. CDR3 sequence reads: CASRRTGGANIQYF. DNA of the CDR3: TGTGCCAGCAGGAGGACAGGGGGCGCAAACATTCAGTACTTC.